Listed below are T cell receptor beta chains from one sample, sequenced in a study of OX40 agonist ivuxolimab in advanced cancers. The repertoire was sequenced with immunoSEQ multiplex PCR; TCRdb's copy has only in-frame clones and lacks some. The sample yields some 50,000 clones, 75% to 90% seen once. The specimen comprised CD4+ or CD8+ T cells sorted from blood, sampled in a trial of the OX40 agonist ivuxolimab. These receptors came from an adult with an advanced solid tumor such as melanoma, head and neck, liver or kidney cancer. Each CDR3 is given with its conserved first and last residue. Fields, in order: V gene, J gene, D gene, clone size, CDR3 DNA, CDR3 protein. A D gene is named only where the DNA matches it firmly. Clone size, where shown, is once, few, many, or a class for clones that have expanded.

V: TRBV7-6
J: TRBJ2-3
D: .
size: .
DNA: TGTGCCAGCAGCCCCCGAACACCAACTAGCACAGATACGCAGTATTTT
CDR3: CASSPRTPTSTDTQYF

V: TRBV4-3
J: TRBJ2-5
D: .
size: .
DNA: TGCGCCAGCAGCCAAGAAATGGCAGGGACAAAGACCCAGTACTTC
CDR3: CASSQEMAGTKTQYF

V: TRBV27
J: TRBJ2-1
D: .
size: .
DNA: TGTGCCAGCAGTTTCGGGATCAATGAGCAGTTCTTC
CDR3: CASSFGINEQFF

V: TRBV28
J: TRBJ2-1
D: .
size: .
DNA: TGTGCCAGCAGCTACGACCCTCCCATCAATGAGCAGTTCTTC
CDR3: CASSYDPPINEQFF

V: TRBV4-1
J: TRBJ1-5
D: .
size: .
DNA: TGCGCCAGCAGCCAAGATAGCAATCAGCCCCAGCATTTT
CDR3: CASSQDSNQPQHF

V: TRBV4-2
J: TRBJ2-2
D: .
size: .
DNA: TGTGCCAGCAGCCAAGATCGAGACACCGGGGAGCTGTTTTTT
CDR3: CASSQDRDTGELFF

V: TRBV2
J: TRBJ2-7
D: .
size: .
DNA: TGTGCCACTACGACCCCGGAGGGTGGGACAGCGACCTCCTACGAGCAGTACTTC
CDR3: CATTTPEGGTATSYEQYF

V: TRBV9
J: TRBJ2-5
D: .
size: .
DNA: TGTGCCAGCAGCGTAGCTGGGGGGACTCAAGAGACCCAGTACTTC
CDR3: CASSVAGGTQETQYF

V: TRBV4-3
J: TRBJ2-7
D: TRBD2
size: .
DNA: TGCGCCAGCAGCCAAGGGACTAGCTACGAGCAGTACTTC
CDR3: CASSQGTSYEQYF

V: TRBV7-3
J: TRBJ2-3
D: TRBD2
size: .
DNA: TGTGCCAGCAGCCCAACGGGGGGGCTCACAGATACGCAGTATTTT
CDR3: CASSPTGGLTDTQYF

V: TRBV4-1
J: TRBJ1-4
D: .
size: .
DNA: TGCGCCAGCAGCCAAGCCGGGGCAACTAATGAAAAACTGTTTTTT
CDR3: CASSQAGATNEKLFF

V: TRBV13
J: TRBJ1-4
D: TRBD1
size: .
DNA: TGTGCCAGCAGCGCCCGTTCCGGGACAGGAGGGGAAAAACTGTTTTTT
CDR3: CASSARSGTGGEKLFF

V: TRBV5-6
J: TRBJ1-4
D: .
size: .
DNA: TGTGCCAGCGCGTTGGGGCCTTATAATGAAAAACTGTTTTTT
CDR3: CASALGPYNEKLFF

V: TRBV7-9
J: TRBJ2-1
D: TRBD2
size: .
DNA: TGTGCCAGCAGCTTGGAATCTAGGGGAGGGATCTCAGGGAACAATGAGCAGTTCTTC
CDR3: CASSLESRGGISGNNEQFF

V: TRBV6-6
J: TRBJ1-1
D: .
size: .
DNA: TGTGCCAGCAGTTACCCGACGGGTTTCGGCACTGAAGCTTTCTTT
CDR3: CASSYPTGFGTEAFF

V: TRBV4-1
J: TRBJ2-2
D: .
size: once
DNA: TGCGCCAGCAGCCAAGCCCACCCAAACACCGGGGAGCTGTTTTTT
CDR3: CASSQAHPNTGELFF

V: TRBV9
J: TRBJ2-5
D: .
size: .
DNA: TGTGCCAGCAGCGGGAGGTTAGGACGGGAGACCCAGTACTTC
CDR3: CASSGRLGRETQYF

V: TRBV7-9
J: TRBJ2-1
D: .
size: .
DNA: TGTGCCAGCAGCTCCAGCTCCTACAATGAGCAGTTCTTC
CDR3: CASSSSSYNEQFF

V: TRBV5-6
J: TRBJ2-7
D: TRBD1
size: once
DNA: TGTGCCAGCAGCTTGGGAAACAGGGGGTACGAGCAGTACTTC
CDR3: CASSLGNRGYEQYF

V: TRBV7-9
J: TRBJ2-7
D: TRBD1
size: .
DNA: TGTGCCAGCAGCCCCAAACAGGGGGCGTCCATTTACGAGCAGTACTTC
CDR3: CASSPKQGASIYEQYF

V: TRBV19
J: TRBJ2-3
D: TRBD1
size: .
DNA: TGTGCCACCGTAAGGGGGCCTGGGACAGATACGCAGTATTTT
CDR3: CATVRGPGTDTQYF

V: TRBV27
J: TRBJ2-7
D: TRBD2
size: .
DNA: TGTGCCAGCAGTTTAGTAGCGGGTGAGCAGTACTTC
CDR3: CASSLVAGEQYF

V: TRBV4-3
J: TRBJ2-3
D: .
size: .
DNA: TGCGCCAGCAGCCAAGATGGAGGCAGGGGAGCAGATACGCAGTATTTT
CDR3: CASSQDGGRGADTQYF

V: TRBV15
J: TRBJ2-7
D: .
size: .
DNA: TGTGCCACCAGCGCCGAACAGGGCACAAGCTCCTACGAGCAGTACTTC
CDR3: CATSAEQGTSSYEQYF

V: TRBV5-3
J: TRBJ1-5
D: TRBD1
size: once
DNA: TGTGCCAGAAGCCGGGACAGGGGGGTTCCAAATGGCAATCAGCCCCAGCATTTT
CDR3: CARSRDRGVPNGNQPQHF

V: TRBV27
J: TRBJ2-7
D: TRBD1
size: once
DNA: TGTGCCAGCAGAGATCGTCCCGGGACAGCCTACGAGCAGTACTTC
CDR3: CASRDRPGTAYEQYF

V: TRBV27
J: TRBJ2-7
D: .
size: .
DNA: TGTGCCAGCAGTTTACGCGGGGGGGACAGGTCCACCTCCTACGAGCAGTACTTC
CDR3: CASSLRGGDRSTSYEQYF

V: TRBV27
J: TRBJ1-6
D: .
size: .
DNA: TGTGCCAGCAGTTTAACTAGCTATAATTCACCCCTCCACTTT
CDR3: CASSLTSYNSPLHF

V: TRBV7-3
J: TRBJ2-1
D: .
size: .
DNA: TGTGCCAGCAGCTTACTAGCGTTCGAGGGCGATGAGCAGTTCTTC
CDR3: CASSLLAFEGDEQFF

V: TRBV5-6
J: TRBJ2-7
D: TRBD1
size: .
DNA: TGTGCCAGCAGTGGCGGGACAGGGTTCCACGAGCAGTACTTC
CDR3: CASSGGTGFHEQYF

V: TRBV5-6
J: TRBJ1-2
D: .
size: few
DNA: TGTGCCAGCAGCTTAGGCTGGGGGGCGCGTGGCTACACCTTC
CDR3: CASSLGWGARGYTF

V: TRBV27
J: TRBJ2-2
D: .
size: once
DNA: TGTGCCAGCAGCCTGGGGACGGCGAACACCGGGGAGCTGTTTTTT
CDR3: CASSLGTANTGELFF

V: TRBV4-1
J: TRBJ2-2
D: .
size: .
DNA: TGCGCCAGCAGCCTGGCCCCCAACACCGGGGAGCTGTTTTTT
CDR3: CASSLAPNTGELFF

V: TRBV20-1
J: TRBJ1-2
D: .
size: .
DNA: TGCAGTGCCCAACTGAACTATGGCTACACCTTC
CDR3: CSAQLNYGYTF

V: TRBV29-1
J: TRBJ1-1
D: .
size: .
DNA: TGCAGCGTTGAAGAGTATGACAGCTGGAACACTGAAGCTTTCTTT
CDR3: CSVEEYDSWNTEAFF

V: TRBV27
J: TRBJ2-1
D: .
size: .
DNA: TGTGCCAGCAGTTCCAACCGGGACTTAAGCTCCTACAATGAGCAGTTCTTC
CDR3: CASSSNRDLSSYNEQFF

V: TRBV30
J: TRBJ2-5
D: TRBD2
size: .
DNA: TGTGCCTGGAGTTTGGGACTAGCGGGGGAGGAGACCCAGTACTTC
CDR3: CAWSLGLAGEETQYF

V: TRBV5-6
J: TRBJ1-6
D: .
size: large
DNA: TGTGCCAGCAGCCTTGGCAGGGCCCCTAATTCACCCCTCCACTTT
CDR3: CASSLGRAPNSPLHF

V: TRBV9
J: TRBJ2-7
D: .
size: .
DNA: TGTGCCAGCAGCAACACAGGATCAGAGCAGTACTTC
CDR3: CASSNTGSEQYF

V: TRBV29-1
J: TRBJ2-1
D: TRBD2
size: once
DNA: TGCAGCGTTGAAGTTCCGGGACTAGCGGGACTACCAACCTACAATGAGCAGTTCTTC
CDR3: CSVEVPGLAGLPTYNEQFF

V: TRBV6-1
J: TRBJ2-7
D: .
size: .
DNA: TGTGCCAGCAGATCCGGGGTCGACGGAAGCGAGCAGTACTTC
CDR3: CASRSGVDGSEQYF

V: TRBV5-1
J: TRBJ2-7
D: .
size: .
DNA: TGCGCCAGCAGCCCGTACTCAGGGCCCACTCCCTACGAGCAGTACTTC
CDR3: CASSPYSGPTPYEQYF

V: TRBV4-2
J: TRBJ1-1
D: .
size: .
DNA: TGTGCCAGCAGCCCCGACGAGCTTATGAACACTGAAGCTTTCTTT
CDR3: CASSPDELMNTEAFF

V: TRBV7-9
J: TRBJ2-7
D: .
size: .
DNA: TGTGCCAGCAGCCCGTTCGACAGTTTAACTTCCTACGAGCAGTACTTC
CDR3: CASSPFDSLTSYEQYF